The 12 T cell receptor beta chains reported below all come from one sample, sequenced in a study of CD8 T cell repertoires and HIV-1 epitope variants (dated by TCRdb to the early 2020s). Receptors were amplified or captured by the immunoSEQ multiplex PCR assay. This is the immuneACCESS table as TCRdb keeps it, with only in-frame sequences that have V and J called. A part of the clones is gone; compared with another copy, unresolved V genes explain less than half, and the rest is unexplained. The sample has 4,500 to 7,000 clones on record, roughly 65% of them singletons. The top ten hold around two fifths of the sample. The antigens for these receptors are not known. Sequences were obtained from cultured CD8+ T cells derived from PBMCs. These receptors came from a male donor with HIV.

In this sample, this clone turned up once. The J gene is TRBJ1-1, the V gene TRBV19; no clear D. V lost 5 bases, J lost 1 base, and 5 bases lay in between. The CDR3 length is 12 residues. Germline V CDR1 and CDR2: LNHDA, SQIVND (reference sequence). This CDR3 is CASSWGNTEAFF. The CDR3 nucleotides are TGTGCCAGTAGTTGGGGGAACACTGAAGCTTTCTTT.

The rearrangement joins TRBV28 to TRBJ1-3; D remains unclear. V lost 3 bases to trimming and J lost 0 bases, with 9 bases between them. The CDR3 has 15 residues. Germline V gives CDR1 MDHEN, CDR2 SYDVKM. This chain's CDR3 is CASSLTGSSGNTIYF. The DNA for the CDR3 is TGTGCCAGCAGTTTGACCGGGAGCTCTGGAAACACCATATATTTT.

V gene TRBV15 combines with J gene TRBJ1-1; D possibly corresponds to TRBD1 (6 bases). This CDR3 is 16 amino acids long. Germline lookup yields CDR1 LNHNV and CDR2 YYDKDF (reference sequence). The V end was cut by 0 bases, the J end by 4 bases, with 15 bases between. CDR3 sequence reads: CATSRDLVTGTTEAFF. The CDR3 region has the DNA TGTGCCACCAGCAGAGATTTAGTTACAGGGACCACTGAAGCTTTCTTT. Based on the CDR3 plus reference TRBV15 and TRBJ1-1, the full variable domain is DAMVIQNPRYQVTQFGKPVTLSCSQTLNHNVMYWYQQKSSQAPKLLFHYYDKDFNNEADTPDNFQSRRPNTSFCFLDIRSPGLGDTAMYLCATSRDLVTGTTEAFFGQGTRLTVV.

V usage is TRBV10-2 and J usage is TRBJ2-7; 10 bases are a match to TRBD1. Trimming took 5 bases from V and 4 from J; bases not matched to a gene: 8. From germline, CDR1 is WSHSY and CDR2 SAAADI. The CDR3 contains 15 residues. The CDR3 DNA follows: TGCGCCAGCAGTATTGACAGGGGGCAGGTGTACGAGCAGTACTTC. Protein product: CASSIDRGQVYEQYF.

This clone was seen a handful of times. V and J are TRBV19 and TRBJ1-3; TRBD1 might be the D (5 bases). The CDR3 sequence is 16 residues long. The ends were cut back, 3 bases at V and 0 bases at J, with 12 bases in the middle. The germline V gene has CDR1 LNHDA and CDR2 SQIVND (reference sequence). The CDR3 sequence is CASSMYRSDSGNTIYF. The CDR3 DNA follows: TGTGCCAGTAGTATGTACAGGTCCGACTCTGGAAACACCATATATTTT.

V gene TRBV15 combines with J gene TRBJ2-1; TRBD2 aligns across 12 bases. This CDR3 comprises 15 residues. Trimming at V came to 4 bases and at J to 8 bases, leaving 6 bases not matched to a gene. Germline-derived CDR1 and CDR2 are LNHNV and YYDKDF (reference sequence). CDR3 in DNA: TGTGCCACCAGCATTCTAGCGGGGGGGCGGGATGAGCAGTTCTTC. It encodes CATSILAGGRDEQFF.

This chain uses TRBV7-6 with TRBJ2-4; D may be TRBD2 (6 bases). The CDR3 is 15 residues long. Between the trimmed V and J ends, which lost 5 bases and 0 bases, there was a span of 11 bases. The germline V gene encodes CDR1 SGHVS and CDR2 FNYEAQ. CDR3 region: CASSPRDLAKNIQYF. As DNA, the CDR3 is TGTGCCAGCAGCCCTCGGGACTTAGCCAAAAACATTCAGTACTTC.

The genes are TRBV5-4 and TRBJ2-2, with D possibly TRBD2 on 5 matching bases. This CDR3 region has 14 residues. Germline V gene sequence: CDR1 SGHNT, CDR2 YYREEE (reference sequence). The ends were cut back, 0 bases at V and 6 bases at J, with 9 bases in the middle. The CDR3 sequence is CASSLDRGSGELFF. For the CDR3, the DNA is TGTGCCAGCAGCTTGGATCGAGGGTCCGGGGAGCTGTTTTTT.

This clone has a handful of counts. The J gene is TRBJ2-1, the V gene TRBV7-2, with 10 bases matching TRBD1. V was pared by 3 bases and J by 6 bases, with 2 bases of the junction left unmatched. CDR1 is SGHTA, CDR2 FQGNSA, per germline. CDR3 length: 14 amino acids. This CDR3 reads CASSLGQGPNEQFF. In DNA, the CDR3 is TGTGCCAGCAGCTTGGGACAGGGGCCCAATGAGCAGTTCTTC. The full variable domain, rest sourced from reference TRBV7-2 and TRBJ2-1, is GAGVSQSPSNKVTEKGKDVELRCDPISGHTALYWYRQSLGQGLEFLIYFQGNSAPDKSGLPSDRFSAERTGGSVSTLTIQRTQQEDSAVYLCASSLGQGPNEQFFGPGTRLTVL.

This rearrangement joins TRBV28 to TRBJ2-6; perhaps D is TRBD1 or TRBD2 (5 bases each). The germline V gene encodes CDR1 MDHEN and CDR2 SYDVKM. Trimming took 6 bases from V and 0 from J, leaving 6 bases between them. The CDR3 spans 14 residues. The CDR3 here is CASRGPSGANVLTF. Written as DNA, the CDR3 is TGTGCCAGCAGGGGACCCTCTGGGGCCAACGTCCTGACTTTC.

The chain joins TRBV21-1 to TRBJ2-1; no DNA check was done on the table's D call, TRBD2. TRBV21-1 has pseudogene status. The CDR3 length is 16 residues. Written as DNA, the CDR3 is TGTGCCAGCTCTTATCCCCGGCGGGAGGTGGTCAATGAGCAGTTCTTC. Amino acids: CASSYPRREVVNEQFF.

The gene calls are TRBV27 and TRBJ2-7; D may be TRBD1 (5 bases). Deletions cut 1 base from V and 0 bases from J, with 10 bases between. The CDR3 has 15 amino acids. Germline V gene lookup returns CDR1 MNHEY and CDR2 SMNVEV (reference sequence). The CDR3 nucleotides are TGTGCCAGCAGTTTATTGGCAGGGTCCTCCTACGAGCAGTACTTC. It codes for CASSLLAGSSYEQYF.